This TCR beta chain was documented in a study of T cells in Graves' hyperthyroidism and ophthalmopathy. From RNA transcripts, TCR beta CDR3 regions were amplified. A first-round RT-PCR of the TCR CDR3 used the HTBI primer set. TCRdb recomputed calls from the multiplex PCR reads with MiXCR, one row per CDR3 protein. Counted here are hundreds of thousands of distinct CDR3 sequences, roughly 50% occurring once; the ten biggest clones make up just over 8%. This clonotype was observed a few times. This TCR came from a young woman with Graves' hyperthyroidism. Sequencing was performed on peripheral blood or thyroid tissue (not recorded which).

The CDR3 protein is CASSFLGGHQPQHF. CDR3 coding DNA: TGTGCCAGCAGTTTCCTAGGGGGTCATCAGCCCCAGCATTTT. The chain uses TRBV6-5 and TRBJ1-5, with a tentative D call TRBD1 (6 bases). From germline, CDR1 is MNHEY and CDR2 SVGAGI. Trimming shortened V by 4 bases and J by 5 bases, and 12 bases separated the two germline ends. The CDR3 length is 14 residues.